Only one count was recorded for the clone carrying this T cell receptor (beta chain). This entry belongs to a study of blood T cell repertoires in COVID-19. On the study more broadly: The United States, Italy and Spain were the sources of the acute and convalescent COVID-19 samples. The cDNA or gDNA used as material had been derived from T cells, B-cell-depleted T cells, or PBMCs.

In the original analysis: Reference gene primer amplification gave nucleated cell count estimates. Sequencing used immunoSEQ multiplex PCR; TCRdb keeps in-frame clones, though not all of them. V, J and clone size are taken as reported in that table, and D and trimming were inferred from the DNA itself. The sample consists of 200,000 to 250,000 clones, around 82% of them appearing once. There are 14 residues in the CDR3. V lost 5 bases and J 0 bases, leaving 9 bases between the germline ends. Germline CDR1 and CDR2: SGHTA and FQGNSA. The sequenced material came from peripheral blood. The TCR was taken from a woman older than 75 with acute or convalescent COVID-19. The chain couples TRBV7-2 to TRBJ2-3; the D gene is possibly TRBD2 (6 bases). CDR3: CASSPGVSTDTQYF. The CDR3 DNA follows: TGTGCCAGCAGCCCGGGGGTTAGCACAGATACGCAGTATTTT.